This T cell receptor beta chain was identified during a study of CD8+ T cells in alopecia areata. TCR sequencing used cDNA made by reverse transcription of extracted RNA. The protocol was immunoSEQ multiplex PCR, while the TCRdb copy is restricted to in-frame clones and leaves out a portion. The sample has roughly 190,000 clones; 55% to 70% are singletons. General observations from the study: Association of baseline CD8+ expansion with response is uncertain owing to one nonresponder.

Details on this clone: The antigen is unknown.

In germline, CDR1 is SQVTM, CDR2 ANQGSEA. Losses at the gene ends were 7 bases for V and 9 bases for J; bases not matched to a gene: 8. The CDR3 runs to 13 residues. Treatment in this sample: oral pan-JAK inhibitor, 5-10 mg twice daily. Source: CD4+ T cells sorted from blood, taken at week 4, from a patient treated with tofacitinib. This sequence joins TRBV29-1 and TRBJ1-6; 8 bases are a match to TRBD1. The TCR was taken from a human donor with alopecia areata. The CDR3 DNA is TGCAGCGCTTCGGACAGGGAGGGTTCACCCCTCCACTTT. It specifies CSASDREGSPLHF.